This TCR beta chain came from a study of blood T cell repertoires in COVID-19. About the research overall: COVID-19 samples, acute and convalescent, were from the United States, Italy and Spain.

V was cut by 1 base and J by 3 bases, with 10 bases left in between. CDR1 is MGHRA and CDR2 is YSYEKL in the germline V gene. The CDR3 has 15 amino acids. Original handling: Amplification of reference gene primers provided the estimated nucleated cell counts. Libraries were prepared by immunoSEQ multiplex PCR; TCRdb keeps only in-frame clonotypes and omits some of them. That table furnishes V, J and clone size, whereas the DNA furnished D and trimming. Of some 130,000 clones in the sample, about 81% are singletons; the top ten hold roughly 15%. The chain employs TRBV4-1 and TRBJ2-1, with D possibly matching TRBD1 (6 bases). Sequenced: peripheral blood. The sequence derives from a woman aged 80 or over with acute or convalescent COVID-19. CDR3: CASSQVWTDYNEQFF. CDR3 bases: TGCGCCAGCAGCCAAGTGTGGACAGACTACAATGAGCAGTTCTTC.